These 26 T cell receptor beta chains came from one sample sequenced in a study of T cell responses to AZD1222 COVID-19 vaccine (dated by TCRdb to 2020 to 2023). The label giving this sample's time point can be read as: about 28 days (+/-7) after the second vaccine dose. Library creation used the immunoSEQ multiplex PCR assay. Sourced from immuneACCESS, this table was stored by TCRdb with only in-frame sequences that have V and J called. A share of the clones is absent; for the studies checked, an unresolved V gene accounts for under half, and the remainder has no known explanation. In all, the sample holds tens of thousands of clones, and 75% to 95% of those were seen once. The top ten hold around 3.4% of the sample. Source: peripheral blood, taken 28 days after the second AZD1222 dose. The receptor source for this set is an adult who received the AZD1222 COVID-19 vaccine.

The rearrangement links TRBV3-1 (or the pseudogene TRBV3-2) to TRBJ2-7; unclear D gene. Trimming pared 0 bases from V and 12 bases from J, leaving 15 bases between. In germline, CDR1 is LGHDT, CDR2 YNNKEL (reference sequence). The CDR3 spans 13 residues. The CDR3 here is CASSQDVGQVLYF. CDR3 DNA sequence: TGTGCCAGCAGCCAAGATGTTGGGCAGGTTCTGTACTTC.

The chain couples TRBV7-2 to TRBJ1-5; maybe TRBD1 (6 bases). Between the trimmed V and J ends, which lost 6 bases and 4 bases, there was a span of 10 bases. The CDR3 is 13 residues long. Germline CDR1 and CDR2: SGHTA and FQGNSA. The CDR3 loop is CASSRQANQPQHF. In DNA form, the CDR3 reads TGTGCCAGCAGTCGACAGGCTAATCAGCCCCAGCATTTT. The full variable domain, completed using reference TRBV7-2 and TRBJ1-5, is GAGVSQSPSNKVTEKGKDVELRCDPISGHTALYWYRQSLGQGLEFLIYFQGNSAPDKSGLPSDRFSAERTGGSVSTLTIQRTQQEDSAVYLCASSRQANQPQHFGDGTRLSIL.

The chain couples TRBV10-3 to TRBJ1-3; tentatively, D is TRBD1 (6 bases). The CDR3 is 16 amino acids. CDR1 and CDR2 (germline): ENHRY, SYGVKD. Deletions cut 2 bases from V and 2 bases from J, with 13 bases between. The CDR3: CAISEGYRETGNTIYF. DNA of the CDR3: TGTGCCATCAGTGAGGGCTACAGGGAAACTGGAAACACCATATATTTT.

V and J are TRBV12-5 and TRBJ1-1, with D possibly matching TRBD1 (6 bases). The CDR3 runs 13 residues. Trimming stripped 3 bases from V and 8 bases from J, with 13 bases between. Germline-derived CDR1 and CDR2 are LGHNT and FRNRAP. The CDR3 DNA follows: TGTGCTAGTGGTTTAAACAGGGTGAAGGAAGCTTTCTTT. The encoded protein is CASGLNRVKEAFF.

This clone was observed a few times. This chain connects TRBV7-9 to TRBJ1-2; D is unresolved. Between the trimmed V and J ends, which lost 1 base and 4 bases, there was a span of 10 bases. The CDR3 loop spans 14 amino acids. Per germline, CDR1 SEHNR and CDR2 FQNEAQ (reference sequence). CDR3 sequence: CASSLEGSVYGYTF. The CDR3 nucleotides are TGTGCCAGCAGCTTAGAGGGTTCCGTCTATGGCTACACCTTC.

This clone showed up just once. The chain is built from TRBV5-4 and TRBJ1-6; no firm D call. CDR3 size: 13 residues. Trimming removed 1 base from V and 9 bases from J, with 8 bases in between. Germline V gives CDR1 SGHNT, CDR2 YYREEE (reference sequence). This CDR3 reads CASSLQYGSPLHF. CDR3 DNA sequence: TGTGCCAGCAGCTTGCAGTATGGTTCACCCCTCCACTTT. Based on the CDR3 plus reference TRBV5-4 and TRBJ1-6, the full variable domain is ETGVTQSPTHLIKTRGQQVTLRCSSQSGHNTVSWYQQALGQGPQFIFQYYREEENGRGNFPPRFSGLQFPNYSSELNVNALELDDSALYLCASSLQYGSPLHFGNGTRLTVT.

The gene calls are TRBV4-1 and TRBJ1-1; D is possibly TRBD1 (5 bases). V was trimmed by 0 bases and J by 1 base, leaving 9 bases between them. There are 15 residues in the CDR3. Germline-derived CDR1 and CDR2 are MGHRA and YSYEKL. The CDR3: CASSQEPDRNTEAFF. The CDR3, as DNA: TGCGCCAGCAGCCAAGAACCCGACAGGAACACTGAAGCTTTCTTT.

This clone has just a few counts. Here the CDR3 reads CASRRTGTSEAFF. In DNA, the CDR3 is TGCGCCAGCAGGAGGACGGGAACATCTGAAGCTTTCTTT. V gene TRBV5-1 combines with J gene TRBJ1-1; D is unresolved. This CDR3 has 13 amino acids. Germline V gene sequence: CDR1 SGHRS, CDR2 YFSETQ. V gave up 5 bases and J gave up 6 bases, with 14 bases separating them.

This rearrangement joins TRBV11-3 to TRBJ1-2; D gene uncertain. The V gene lost 3 bases and the J gene lost 4 bases, with 6 bases spanning the gap. CDR1 SGHNT and CDR2 YENEEA come from the germline V gene. This CDR3 has 12 amino acids. CDR3 amino acids: CASSLNRYGYTF. The CDR3 DNA follows: TGTGCCAGCAGCTTGAACCGCTATGGCTACACCTTC.

The chain couples TRBV6-6 to TRBJ2-1; 12 nucleotides align to TRBD2. Germline V lookup: CDR1 MNHNY, CDR2 SVGAGI (reference sequence). The CDR3 consists of 15 residues. V lost 6 bases and J lost 6; bases outside the gene matches: 6. The CDR3 spells CASSQTSGSINEQFF. DNA for the CDR3: TGTGCCAGCAGCCAGACTAGCGGGAGTATCAATGAGCAGTTCTTC.

The chain couples TRBV6-5 to TRBJ2-2; D might be TRBD2 (5 bases). The CDR3 is made up of 14 amino acids. The V and J ends lost 6 bases and 2 bases respectively, with 10 bases between them. CDR1 MNHEY and CDR2 SVGAGI come from the germline V gene. CDR3 sequence (DNA): TGTGCCAGCAGGACTAAACTTAACACCGGGGAGCTGTTTTTT. Protein product: CASRTKLNTGELFF.

V gene TRBV7-9 combines with J gene TRBJ1-4; D call uncertain. In germline, CDR1 is SEHNR, CDR2 FQNEAQ (reference sequence). Trimming removed 5 bases at V and 2 bases at J, with 12 bases between. The CDR3 contains 15 residues. CDR3 in DNA: TGTGCCAGCAGCATGTCGAGGGATACTAATGAAAAACTGTTTTTT. This sequence encodes CASSMSRDTNEKLFF.

V is TRBV11-3 and J is TRBJ2-5; D gene uncertain. The CDR3 consists of 17 residues. Trimming stripped 0 bases from V and 2 bases from J, with 16 bases between. Germline assignment: CDR1 SGHNT and CDR2 YENEEA. The CDR3 DNA sequence: TGTGCCAGCAGCTTAGATCTAAGTACGGACGTTCAAGAGACCCAGTACTTC. Protein: CASSLDLSTDVQETQYF.

The V and J genes are TRBV5-6 and TRBJ2-7, with D possibly being TRBD1 (6 bases). Trimming took off 1 base at V and 0 bases at J, with 11 bases between the two ends. Looked up from germline, CDR1 is SGHDT and CDR2 is YYEEEE. The CDR3 is made up of 15 amino acids. Here the CDR3 reads CASSLFGQSSYEQYF. For the CDR3, the DNA is TGTGCCAGCAGCTTGTTCGGACAGAGCTCCTACGAGCAGTACTTC. The whole variable domain, remainder taken from reference TRBV5-6 and TRBJ2-7, is DAGVTQSPTHLIKTRGQQVTLRCSPKSGHDTVSWYQQALGQGPQFIFQYYEEEERQRGNFPDRFSGHQFPNYSSELNVNALLLGDSALYLCASSLFGQSSYEQYFGPGTRLTVT.

This clone was seen more than once but under ten times. The rearrangement uses TRBV7-9 and TRBJ1-3; 9 bases match TRBD1. Germline values: CDR1 SEHNR, CDR2 FQNEAQ (reference sequence). Trimming removed 5 bases from V and 2 bases from J; junction bases left unmatched: 4. CDR3 length equals 15 residues. The CDR3 here is CASSPRQGAGNTIYF. The CDR3 bases are TGTGCCAGCAGCCCGCGACAGGGGGCTGGAAACACCATATATTTT.

This chain uses TRBV5-1 with TRBJ2-3, with 8 bases that match TRBD2. The V segment lost 5 bases and the J segment 6 bases; nucleotides outside the gene matches: 14. The CDR3 length is 16 residues. CDR1 SGHRS and CDR2 YFSETQ come from the germline V gene. CDR3 residues: CASSFEVGGGPDTQYF. The CDR3 coding sequence is TGCGCCAGCAGTTTTGAGGTGGGCGGGGGGCCCGATACGCAGTATTTT.

The chain employs TRBV6-1 and TRBJ2-2; D is possibly TRBD1 or TRBD2 (5 bases each). The V end lost 2 bases, the J end lost 4 bases, and 11 bases lay between the germline ends. This CDR3 is 15 amino acids long. Looked up from germline, CDR1 is MNHNS and CDR2 is SASEGT. The CDR3 reads CASSERDGFTGELFF. Written as DNA, the CDR3 is TGTGCCAGCAGTGAAAGGGACGGCTTCACCGGGGAGCTGTTTTTT.

The chain employs TRBV10-3 and TRBJ2-7; D may be TRBD2 (6 bases). The CDR3 consists of 13 residues. V shed 7 bases and J shed 7 bases, with 17 bases lying between them. Germline V CDR1 and CDR2: ENHRY, SYGVKD. CDR3 in DNA: TGTGCCATCAACGACGGGGAGGTAGAGGAGCAGTACTTC. Protein: CAINDGEVEEQYF.

V usage is TRBV10-3 and J usage is TRBJ1-1; 8 bases match TRBD1. This CDR3 has 13 amino acids. Germline V gives CDR1 ENHRY, CDR2 SYGVKD. J lost 5 bases, V lost 6 bases, and 5 bases had no gene match. The CDR3 sequence is CAISGRGRTEAFF. In DNA, the CDR3 is TGTGCCATCAGCGGCAGGGGGCGGACTGAAGCTTTCTTT.

The chain employs TRBV7-9 and TRBJ1-1; TRBD1 agrees at 7 bases. CDR3 length equals 12 residues. V trimming: 11 bases; J trimming: 1 base; junction bases outside the gene matches: 4. Germline CDR1 is SEHNR and CDR2 is FQNEAQ (reference sequence). The chain's CDR3 is CAGGTANTEAFF. In nucleotides, the CDR3 is TGTGCCGGGGGGACAGCGAACACTGAAGCTTTCTTT.

The rearrangement uses TRBV13 and TRBJ1-2, with TRBD1 matching 10 bases. The trim removed 4 bases at V and 8 bases at J, leaving 10 bases unmatched. The CDR3 has 15 residues. Germline assignment: CDR1 PRHDT and CDR2 FYEKMQ (reference sequence). The CDR3 is CASSSLGTGVGGYTF. CDR3 nucleotides: TGTGCCAGCAGCTCCTTAGGGACAGGGGTAGGAGGCTACACCTTC.

V and J are TRBV24-1 and TRBJ2-1; D is unresolved. Germline values: CDR1 KGHDR, CDR2 SFDVKD. V was clipped by 4 bases and J by 2 bases, with 8 bases between them. The CDR3 runs to 14 residues. CDR3 protein: CATSERGPYNEQFF. The CDR3 region has the DNA TGTGCCACCAGTGAGAGAGGTCCCTACAATGAGCAGTTCTTC.

This chain links TRBV6-2 or TRBV6-3 with TRBJ1-5; D call uncertain. The length of the CDR3 is 16 residues. The germline V gene has CDR1 MNHEY and CDR2 SVGEGT. V lost 0 bases to trimming and J lost 0 bases, with 9 bases between them. CDR3 sequence: CASSYSVRYSNQPQHF. The CDR3 DNA reads as TGTGCCAGCAGTTACTCAGTGAGGTATAGCAATCAGCCCCAGCATTTT.

V usage is TRBV10-3 and J usage is TRBJ1-6, with D hard to call. CDR3 length equals 14 residues. Per germline, CDR1 ENHRY and CDR2 SYGVKD. The V gene lost 4 bases and the J gene lost 8 bases, with 12 bases spanning the gap. CDR3 nucleotide sequence: TGTGCCATCAGTGGGGCGGACGGTTATTCACCCCTCCACTTT. It specifies CAISGADGYSPLHF.

For the CDR3, the DNA is TGTGCCAGCAGTAGACCCTACAATGAGCAGTTCTTC. This translates into CASSRPYNEQFF. The chain is built from TRBV2 and TRBJ2-1; D is unclear. Germline-derived CDR1 and CDR2 are SNHLY and FYNNEI. The CDR3 covers 12 residues. Deletions cut 5 bases from V and 2 bases from J, with 4 bases between.

The rearrangement joins TRBV5-1 to TRBJ1-4, with 9 bases lining up with TRBD1. The CDR3 extends over 15 amino acids. After removal of 2 bases from V and 10 bases from J, the junction contained 9 bases not matched to a gene. Germline V lookup: CDR1 SGHRS, CDR2 YFSETQ. DNA for the CDR3: TGCGCCAGCAGCTTCGGCGGGACAGGGAACGCAAAACTGTTTTTT. Its translation is CASSFGGTGNAKLFF.